The 20 T cell receptor beta chains listed next were all sequenced from one sample in a study of T cells in Graves' hyperthyroidism and ophthalmopathy. Amplified TCR beta CDR3 regions came from RNA transcripts. First-round RT-PCR of the TCR CDR3 relied on the HTBI primer set. Using its own MiXCR run on the multiplex PCR reads, TCRdb lists one record per CDR3 protein. The sample consists of approximately 600,000 distinct CDR3 sequences, about 17% of them appearing once. The sequencing sample was made of blood. All receptors come from a woman in her thirties with Graves' hyperthyroidism.

In its sample, this clonotype was seen many times. J is TRBJ2-7 and V is TRBV5-1, with D unresolved. V shed 0 bases and J shed 7 bases, with 11 bases lying between them. The germline V gene has CDR1 SGHRS and CDR2 YFSETQ. This CDR3 contains 13 residues. CDR3 amino acids: CASSLDPALEQYF. CDR3 nucleotides: TGCGCCAGCAGCTTGGACCCGGCCTTGGAGCAGTACTTC.

At least ten counts were recorded for this clonotype. The rearrangement links TRBV28 to TRBJ2-3; D possibly uses TRBD1 or TRBD2 (5 bases each). This CDR3 is built from 15 residues. V dropped 4 bases and J dropped 0 bases, with 11 bases sitting between them. From germline, CDR1 is MDHEN and CDR2 SYDVKM. The CDR3 DNA reads as TGTGCCAGCAGTTCTAGGGGAGCTAGCACAGATACGCAGTATTTT. Translated, it gives CASSSRGASTDTQYF.

This clonotype was detected only a few times. The gene calls are TRBV20-1 and TRBJ2-1; D might be TRBD2 (5 bases). The V and J ends lost 0 bases and 4 bases respectively, with 16 bases between them. The germline V gene encodes CDR1 DFQATT and CDR2 SNEGSKA (reference sequence). The CDR3 is 16 residues long. The CDR3 protein is CSARDRTSGGYNEQFF. Written as DNA, the CDR3 is TGCAGTGCTAGAGATCGAACGAGCGGAGGATACAATGAGCAGTTCTTC.

This clonotype showed up many times. The gene calls are TRBV2 and TRBJ1-2; 7 bases align to TRBD1. Germline V lookup: CDR1 SNHLY, CDR2 FYNNEI. The CDR3 totals 14 residues. The ends lost 4 bases at V and 4 bases at J; junction bases unmatched: 6. This chain's CDR3 is CASSGKDRPYGYTF. CDR3 coding DNA: TGTGCCAGCAGTGGAAAGGACAGGCCCTATGGCTACACCTTC.

This clonotype has only a few counts. The chain links TRBV5-1 to TRBJ1-2; 9 nucleotides align to TRBD1. CDR1 and CDR2 from the germline V gene are SGHRS and YFSETQ. This CDR3 is 14 amino acids long. V shed 4 bases and J 3 bases; nucleotides not matched to a gene: 4. This CDR3 reads CASSRQGGDYGYTF. The CDR3 nucleotides are TGCGCCAGCAGCCGACAGGGGGGCGACTATGGCTACACCTTC.

The chain is built from TRBV6-5 and TRBJ2-2; D ambiguous. Germline values: CDR1 MNHEY, CDR2 SVGAGI. This CDR3 is 14 amino acids long. The V gene lost 0 bases and the J gene lost 3 bases, with 5 bases spanning the gap. CDR3 loop: CASSYSSYTGELFF. Written as DNA, the CDR3 is TGTGCCAGCAGTTACTCGAGTTACACCGGGGAGCTGTTTTTT.

This clonotype was recorded at least ten times. This chain joins TRBV29-1 and TRBJ1-1; weak D call: TRBD1 (5 bases). The CDR3 has 12 residues. Germline V gene sequence: CDR1 SQVTM, CDR2 ANQGSEA. V lost 7 bases, J lost 4 bases, and 13 bases lay in between. The CDR3 DNA follows: TGCAGCGCGGGCCAGGGAAGCACTGAAGCTTTCTTT. Translated, it gives CSAGQGSTEAFF.

In its sample, this clonotype was seen many times. In DNA, the CDR3 is TGTGCCAGCAGCCAAGAGGGGGCTGGGGCCAACGTCCTGACTTTC. It yields the protein CASSQEGAGANVLTF. The chain uses TRBV3-1 and TRBJ2-6; tentatively, D is TRBD1 or TRBD2 (5 bases each). Germline V lookup: CDR1 LGHDT, CDR2 YNNKEL (reference sequence). The CDR3 is 15 residues long. The V end lost 0 bases, the J end lost 2 bases, and 5 bases lay between the germline ends. Together with reference TRBV3-1 and TRBJ2-6, the CDR3 gives the full variable domain: DTAVSQTPKYLVTQMGNDKSIKCEQNLGHDTMYWYKQDSKKFLKIMFSYNNKELIINETVPNRFSPKSPDKAHLNLHINSLELGDSAVYFCASSQEGAGANVLTFGAGSRLTVL.

This clonotype was picked up many times. The rearrangement uses TRBV6-1 and TRBJ2-7, with 8 bases matching TRBD1. CDR3 length: 15 amino acids. Germline trimming cut 6 bases from V and 3 bases from J; bases unmatched to any gene: 10. Per germline, CDR1 MNHNS and CDR2 SASEGT. This CDR3 reads CASRPDRVAHYEQYF. In DNA, the CDR3 is TGTGCCAGCAGACCGGACAGGGTGGCACACTACGAGCAGTACTTC.

This clonotype was seen at least ten times. This rearrangement joins TRBV11-2 to TRBJ2-1; 7 nucleotides line up with TRBD2. V lost 3 bases, J lost 12 bases, and 5 bases stayed unmatched. The CDR3 extends over 12 amino acids. Germline assignment: CDR1 SGHAT and CDR2 FQNNGV. CDR3 DNA: TGTGCCAGCAGCTTGGGACTACCGGGGCAGTTCTTC. Its translation is CASSLGLPGQFF.

The table lists this clonotype with many counts. This sequence joins TRBV20-1 and TRBJ2-3, with TRBD2 identical over 9 bases. V trimming: 3 bases; J trimming: 0 bases; junction bases outside the gene matches: 4. The CDR3 runs to 15 residues. Germline CDR1 reads DFQATT; CDR2 reads SNEGSKA (reference sequence). The CDR3 here is CSARASGTSTDTQYF. The CDR3 DNA reads TGCAGTGCTAGGGCTAGCGGGACTAGCACAGATACGCAGTATTTT.

This chain joins TRBV5-1 and TRBJ1-2; D not certain. The germline CDR1 and CDR2 sequences are SGHRS and YFSETQ. The germline V and J ends were trimmed by 3 bases and 3 bases, with 9 bases remaining between them. The CDR3 sequence is 13 residues long. The CDR3 nucleotides are TGCGCCAGCAGCTCTACAGAGTACTATGGCTACACCTTC. It encodes CASSSTEYYGYTF.

This clonotype was seen repeatedly, ten times or more. The genes are TRBV28 and TRBJ1-2; TRBD1 matches at 7 bases. The V and J ends lost 4 bases and 10 bases, in that order; junction bases with no gene match: 6. The CDR3 spans 12 residues. Germline CDR1 is MDHEN and CDR2 is SYDVKM. The CDR3 spells CASSYRDSNYTF. In nucleotides, the CDR3 is TGTGCCAGCAGTTACCGGGACAGCAACTACACCTTC.

With regard to this clonotype: This may stem from a read error, because a much larger clone lies one nucleotide away. DNA for the CDR3: TGCGCCAGCAGGAAACGGGATCACACCGGGGAGCTGTTTTTT. Protein: CASRKRDHTGELFF. The rearrangement links TRBV5-1 to TRBJ2-2; a weak D match, TRBD2 (5 bases). Germline V gene sequence: CDR1 SGHRS, CDR2 YFSETQ. The length of the CDR3 is 14 residues. V gave up 5 bases and J gave up 3 bases, with 11 bases separating them. Full variable domain (outside the CDR3, taken from reference TRBV5-1 and TRBJ2-2): KAGVTQTPRYLIKTRGQQVTLSCSPISGHRSVSWYQQTPGQGLQFLFEYFSETQRNKGNFPGRFSGRQFSNSRSEMNVSTLELGDSALYLCASRKRDHTGELFFGEGSRLTVL.

The rearrangement links TRBV18 to TRBJ2-5, with D possibly being TRBD2 (5 bases). Germline V gene data show CDR1 as KGHSH and CDR2 as LQKENI. Trimming shortened V by 2 bases and J by 10 bases, and 14 bases separated the two germline ends. CDR3 length equals 13 residues. The CDR3 protein is CASSPERLLDQYF. The DNA for the CDR3 is TGTGCCAGCTCACCAGAACGACTACTTGACCAGTACTTC.

This clonotype has just a few counts. The chain is built from TRBV12-3 or TRBV12-4 and TRBJ2-7; 9 bases fit TRBD2. The junction had 8 bases not matched to a gene; V was cut back by 5 bases and J by 3 bases. The CDR3 extends over 15 amino acids. CDR3 residues: CASSRQAGGYYEQYF. As DNA, the CDR3 is TGTGCCAGCAGTCGACAGGCGGGGGGGTACTACGAGCAGTACTTC.

This clonotype occurred a few times. The chain recombines TRBV19 with TRBJ2-1; D is ambiguous. The V end lost 1 base, the J end lost 8 bases, and 6 bases lay between the germline ends. The CDR3 spans 12 residues. Germline V CDR1 and CDR2: LNHDA, SQIVND (reference sequence). The CDR3: CASSIVRDEQFF. The CDR3 DNA follows: TGTGCCAGTAGTATAGTAAGGGATGAGCAGTTCTTC.

This clonotype was picked up a small number of times. The chain uses TRBV7-3 and TRBJ2-7, with D perhaps TRBD2 (5 bases). Deletions cut 1 base from V and 0 bases from J, with 7 bases between. The CDR3 contains 14 residues. CDR1 SGHTA and CDR2 FQGTGA come from the germline V gene. The CDR3 nucleotides read TGTGCCAGCAGCTTAAACGGGGACTCCTACGAGCAGTACTTC. Its translation: CASSLNGDSYEQYF.

Points on this clonotype: This may arise from a read error, as a much more abundant clone is one base away. CDR3 protein: CASSGQASGNTICF. The CDR3 region has the DNA TGTGCCAGCAGTGGACAGGCCTCTGGAAACACCATATGTTTT. The chain has TRBV2 and TRBJ1-3; tentative D call: TRBD1 (6 bases). In germline, CDR1 is SNHLY, CDR2 FYNNEI. This CDR3 spans 14 amino acids.

This clonotype showed up many times. The DNA for the CDR3 is TGTGCCAGCAGCCCCAGGACTAGCGGGAGGTCATACAATGAGCAGTTCTTC. It translates to CASSPRTSGRSYNEQFF. This sequence joins TRBV11-3 and TRBJ2-1; 14 nucleotides match TRBD2. The CDR3 runs 17 residues. Germline V gene sequence: CDR1 SGHNT, CDR2 YENEEA. V lost 5 bases, J lost 4 bases, and 7 bases stayed unmatched.